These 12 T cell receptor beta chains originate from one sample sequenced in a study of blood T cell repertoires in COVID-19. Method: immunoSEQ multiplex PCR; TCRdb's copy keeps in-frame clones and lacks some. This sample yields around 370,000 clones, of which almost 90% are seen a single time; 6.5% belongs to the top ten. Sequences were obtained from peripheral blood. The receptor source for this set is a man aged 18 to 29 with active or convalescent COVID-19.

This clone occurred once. CDR3 protein: CASSRDSFYEQYF. The CDR3 bases are TGCGCCAGCAGCCGGGACAGTTTCTACGAGCAGTACTTC. J is TRBJ2-7 and V is TRBV4-1; TRBD1 aligns across 7 bases. There are 13 residues in the CDR3. Trimming removed 4 bases from V and 3 bases from J; junction bases left unmatched: 3. CDR1 is MGHRA, CDR2 YSYEKL, per germline.

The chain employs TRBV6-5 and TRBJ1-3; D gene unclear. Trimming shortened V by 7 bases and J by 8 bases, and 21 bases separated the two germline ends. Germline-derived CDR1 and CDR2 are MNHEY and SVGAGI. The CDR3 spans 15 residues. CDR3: CASNVGDSAGDTIYF. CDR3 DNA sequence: TGTGCCAGCAATGTCGGGGATTCGGCCGGAGACACCATATATTTT.

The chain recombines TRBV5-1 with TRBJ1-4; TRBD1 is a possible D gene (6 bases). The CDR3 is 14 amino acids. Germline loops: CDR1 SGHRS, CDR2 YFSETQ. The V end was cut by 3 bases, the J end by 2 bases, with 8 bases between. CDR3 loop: CASSSGQTNEKLFF. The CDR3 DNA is TGCGCCAGCAGCTCCGGACAGACTAATGAAAAACTGTTTTTT.

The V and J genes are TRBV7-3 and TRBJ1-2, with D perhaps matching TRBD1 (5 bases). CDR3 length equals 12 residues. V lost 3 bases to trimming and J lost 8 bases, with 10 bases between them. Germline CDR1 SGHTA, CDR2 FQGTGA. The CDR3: CASSFNRPGYTF. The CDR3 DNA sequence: TGTGCCAGCAGCTTTAACAGGCCCGGCTACACCTTC.

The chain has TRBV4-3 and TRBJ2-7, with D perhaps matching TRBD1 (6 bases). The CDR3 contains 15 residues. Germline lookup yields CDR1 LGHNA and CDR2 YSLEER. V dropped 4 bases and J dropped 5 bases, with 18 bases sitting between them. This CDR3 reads CASSLGTGSRNEQYF. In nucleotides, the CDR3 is TGCGCCAGCAGCCTGGGCACAGGGAGCCGAAACGAGCAGTACTTC.

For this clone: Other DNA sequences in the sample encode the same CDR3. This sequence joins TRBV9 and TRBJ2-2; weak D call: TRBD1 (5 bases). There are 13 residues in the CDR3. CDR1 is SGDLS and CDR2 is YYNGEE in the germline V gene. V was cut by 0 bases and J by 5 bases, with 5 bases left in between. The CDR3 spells CASSVEGTGELFF. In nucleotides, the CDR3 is TGTGCCAGCAGCGTAGAGGGGACCGGGGAGCTGTTTTTT.

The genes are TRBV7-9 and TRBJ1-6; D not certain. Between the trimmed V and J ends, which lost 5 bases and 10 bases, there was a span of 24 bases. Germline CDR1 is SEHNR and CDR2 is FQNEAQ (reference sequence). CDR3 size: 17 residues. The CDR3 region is CASSPRDVSAGHSPLHF. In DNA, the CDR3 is TGTGCCAGCAGCCCAAGAGACGTCTCTGCAGGCCACTCACCCCTCCACTTT.

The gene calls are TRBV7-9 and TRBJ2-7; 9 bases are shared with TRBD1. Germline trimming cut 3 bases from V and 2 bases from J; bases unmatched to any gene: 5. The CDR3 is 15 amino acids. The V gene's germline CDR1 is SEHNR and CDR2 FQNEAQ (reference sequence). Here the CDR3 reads CASSFRQGGPYEQYF. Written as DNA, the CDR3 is TGTGCCAGCAGCTTCCGACAGGGGGGCCCCTACGAGCAGTACTTC.

The DNA of the CDR3 is TGCGCCAGCAGCCAAATTGGGACAGCGAATTCACCCCTCCACTTT. Its translation: CASSQIGTANSPLHF. The chain carries TRBV4-1 and TRBJ1-6; 7 bases are shared with TRBD1. The J segment lost 7 bases and the V segment lost 2 bases, leaving 5 bases of the junction unmatched. Per the germline V gene, CDR1 is MGHRA and CDR2 is YSYEKL. The CDR3 contains 15 residues.

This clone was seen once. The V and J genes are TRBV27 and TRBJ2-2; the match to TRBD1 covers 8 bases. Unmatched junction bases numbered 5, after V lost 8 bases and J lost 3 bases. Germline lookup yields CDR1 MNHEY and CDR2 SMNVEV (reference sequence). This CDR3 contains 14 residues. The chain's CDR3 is CASCDRGDTGELFF. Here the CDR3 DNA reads TGTGCCAGCTGCGACAGGGGCGACACCGGGGAGCTGTTTTTT.

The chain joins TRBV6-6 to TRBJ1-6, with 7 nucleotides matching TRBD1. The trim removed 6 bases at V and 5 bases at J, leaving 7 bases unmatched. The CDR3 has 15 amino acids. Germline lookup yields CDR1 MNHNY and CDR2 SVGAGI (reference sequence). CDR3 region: CASSLRQGHNSPLHF. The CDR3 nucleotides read TGTGCCAGCAGCCTGAGACAGGGCCATAATTCACCCCTCCACTTT.

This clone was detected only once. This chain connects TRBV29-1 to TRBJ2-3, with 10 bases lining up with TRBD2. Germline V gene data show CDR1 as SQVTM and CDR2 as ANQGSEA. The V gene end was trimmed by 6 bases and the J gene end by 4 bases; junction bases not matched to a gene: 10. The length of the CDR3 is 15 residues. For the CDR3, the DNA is TGCAGCGTCAGCGGGGGGGCCGGGGGATCAGATACGCAGTATTTT. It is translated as CSVSGGAGGSDTQYF.